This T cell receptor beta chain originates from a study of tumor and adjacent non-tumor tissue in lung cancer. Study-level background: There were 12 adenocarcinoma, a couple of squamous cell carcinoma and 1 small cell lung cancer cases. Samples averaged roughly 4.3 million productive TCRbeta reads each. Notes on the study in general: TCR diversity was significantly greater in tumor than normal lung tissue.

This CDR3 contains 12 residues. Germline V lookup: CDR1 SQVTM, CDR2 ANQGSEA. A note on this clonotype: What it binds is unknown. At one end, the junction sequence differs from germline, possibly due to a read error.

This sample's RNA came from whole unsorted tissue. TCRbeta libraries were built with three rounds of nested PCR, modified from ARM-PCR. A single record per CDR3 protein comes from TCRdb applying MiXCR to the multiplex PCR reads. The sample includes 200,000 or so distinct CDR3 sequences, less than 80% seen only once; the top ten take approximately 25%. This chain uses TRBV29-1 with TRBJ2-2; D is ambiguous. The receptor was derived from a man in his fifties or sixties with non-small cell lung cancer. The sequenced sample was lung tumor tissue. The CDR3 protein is CIVGQHSRELFF. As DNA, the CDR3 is TGCATCGTTGGGCAACATTCCAGGGAGCTGTTTTTT.